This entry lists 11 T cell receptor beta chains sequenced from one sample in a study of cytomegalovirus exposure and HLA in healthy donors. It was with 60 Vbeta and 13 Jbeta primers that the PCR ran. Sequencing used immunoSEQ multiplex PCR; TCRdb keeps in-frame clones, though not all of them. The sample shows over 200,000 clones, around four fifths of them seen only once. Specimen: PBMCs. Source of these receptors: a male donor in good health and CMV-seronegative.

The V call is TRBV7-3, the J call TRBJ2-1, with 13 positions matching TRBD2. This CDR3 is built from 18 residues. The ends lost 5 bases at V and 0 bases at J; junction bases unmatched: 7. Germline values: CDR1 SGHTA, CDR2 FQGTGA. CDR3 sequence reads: CASSPGLAGVNSYNEQFF. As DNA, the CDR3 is TGTGCCAGCAGCCCCGGACTAGCGGGAGTAAACTCCTACAATGAGCAGTTCTTC.

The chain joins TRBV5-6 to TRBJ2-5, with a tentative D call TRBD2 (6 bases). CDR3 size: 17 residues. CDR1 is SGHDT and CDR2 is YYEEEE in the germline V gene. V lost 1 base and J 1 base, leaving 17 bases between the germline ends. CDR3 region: CASSLYRTLARQETQYF. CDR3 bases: TGTGCCAGCAGCTTGTACCGAACCCTAGCGCGCCAAGAGACCCAGTACTTC.

CDR3 residues: CASTLTRARNYGYTF. In DNA, the CDR3 is TGTGCCAGCACTCTGACTAGGGCTAGGAACTATGGCTACACCTTC. The chain is built from TRBV2 and TRBJ1-2; unclear D gene. This CDR3 spans 15 amino acids. Per germline, CDR1 SNHLY and CDR2 FYNNEI. Deletions cut 7 bases from V and 2 bases from J, with 17 bases between.

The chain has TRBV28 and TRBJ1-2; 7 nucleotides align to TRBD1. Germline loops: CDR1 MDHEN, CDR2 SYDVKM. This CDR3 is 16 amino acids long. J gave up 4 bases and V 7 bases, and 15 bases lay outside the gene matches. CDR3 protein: CASKGADTNGVYGYTF. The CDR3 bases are TGTGCCAGCAAGGGGGCAGACACTAACGGGGTCTATGGCTACACCTTC.

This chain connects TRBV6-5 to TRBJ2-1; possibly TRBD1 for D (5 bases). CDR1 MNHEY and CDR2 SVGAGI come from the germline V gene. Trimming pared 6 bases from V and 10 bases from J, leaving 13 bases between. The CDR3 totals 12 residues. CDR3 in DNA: TGTGCCAGCAGCCCCAACAGGATCGAGCAGTTCTTC. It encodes CASSPNRIEQFF.

The CDR3 DNA sequence: TGTGCCAGCAGTTTTATAACCCATTCAGCCTACGAGCAGTACTTC. Protein product: CASSFITHSAYEQYF. The V and J genes are TRBV27 and TRBJ2-7; D ambiguous. CDR1 is MNHEY, CDR2 SMNVEV, per germline (reference sequence). The ends were cut back, 3 bases at V and 2 bases at J, with 14 bases in the middle. This CDR3 spans 15 amino acids.

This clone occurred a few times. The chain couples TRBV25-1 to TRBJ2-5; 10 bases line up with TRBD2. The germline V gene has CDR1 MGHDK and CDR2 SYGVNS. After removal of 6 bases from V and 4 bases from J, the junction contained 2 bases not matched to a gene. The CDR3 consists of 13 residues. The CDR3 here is CASRASGRETQYF. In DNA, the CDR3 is TGTGCCAGCAGAGCTAGCGGGAGAGAGACCCAGTACTTC.

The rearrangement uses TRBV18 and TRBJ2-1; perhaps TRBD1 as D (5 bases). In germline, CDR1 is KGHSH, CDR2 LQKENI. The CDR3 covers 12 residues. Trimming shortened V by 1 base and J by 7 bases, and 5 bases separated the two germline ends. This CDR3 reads CASSPRQNEQFF. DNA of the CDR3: TGTGCCAGCTCACCACGACAGAATGAGCAGTTCTTC.

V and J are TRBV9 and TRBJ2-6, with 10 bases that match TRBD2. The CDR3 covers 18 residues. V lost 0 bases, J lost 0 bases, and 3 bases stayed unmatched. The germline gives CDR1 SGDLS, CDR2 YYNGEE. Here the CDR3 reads CASSVGLAGSSGANVLTF. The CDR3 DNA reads TGTGCCAGCAGCGTAGGACTAGCGGGCAGCTCTGGGGCCAACGTCCTGACTTTC.

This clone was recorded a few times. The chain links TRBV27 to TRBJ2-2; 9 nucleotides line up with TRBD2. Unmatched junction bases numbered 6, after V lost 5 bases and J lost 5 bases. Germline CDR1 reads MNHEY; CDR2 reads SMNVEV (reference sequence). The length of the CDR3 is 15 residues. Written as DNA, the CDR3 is TGTGCCAGCAGTGGGCTAGCGGGATATACCGGGGAGCTGTTTTTT. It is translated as CASSGLAGYTGELFF.

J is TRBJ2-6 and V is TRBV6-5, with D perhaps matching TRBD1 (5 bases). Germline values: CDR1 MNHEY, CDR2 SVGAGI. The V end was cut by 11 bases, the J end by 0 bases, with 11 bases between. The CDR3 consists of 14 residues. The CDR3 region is CACLRASGANVLTF. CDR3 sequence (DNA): TGTGCCTGCCTCAGGGCCTCTGGGGCCAACGTCCTGACTTTC.